This entry is about one T cell receptor beta chain. This sample is drawn from a study of T cells after somatic rescue of genetic block. The assay was immunoSEQ multiplex PCR, and TCRdb's table has in-frame clones only and misses some. Here the sample spans tens of thousands of clones, 85% to 90% being singletons. The CDR3 consists of 14 residues. Germline-derived CDR1 and CDR2 are GTSNPN and SVGIG (reference sequence). Trimming took 5 bases from V and 4 from J, leaving 17 bases between them. The sequencing sample was made of peripheral blood mononuclear cells (PBMCs). The genes are TRBV30 and TRBJ2-5; no clear D. This TCR was recovered from a woman under 30. The CDR3 nucleotides read TGTGCCTGGTCCTCATGGAACCTGGGAGAGACCCAGTACTTC. Translating it yields CAWSSWNLGETQYF.